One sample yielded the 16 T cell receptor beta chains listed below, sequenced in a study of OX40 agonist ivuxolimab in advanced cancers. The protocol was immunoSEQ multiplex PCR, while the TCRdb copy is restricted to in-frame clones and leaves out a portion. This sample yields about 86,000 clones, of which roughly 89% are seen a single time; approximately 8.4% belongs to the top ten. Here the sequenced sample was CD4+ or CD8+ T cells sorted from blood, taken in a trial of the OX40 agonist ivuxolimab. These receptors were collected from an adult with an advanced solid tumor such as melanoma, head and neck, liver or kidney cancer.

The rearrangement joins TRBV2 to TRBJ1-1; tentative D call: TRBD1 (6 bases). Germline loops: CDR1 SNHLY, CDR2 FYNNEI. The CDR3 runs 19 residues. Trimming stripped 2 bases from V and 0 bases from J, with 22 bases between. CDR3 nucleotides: TGTGCCAGCAGTGAATTCGGGGATTTGTTCGACAGGATGAACACTGAAGCTTTCTTT. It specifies CASSEFGDLFDRMNTEAFF.

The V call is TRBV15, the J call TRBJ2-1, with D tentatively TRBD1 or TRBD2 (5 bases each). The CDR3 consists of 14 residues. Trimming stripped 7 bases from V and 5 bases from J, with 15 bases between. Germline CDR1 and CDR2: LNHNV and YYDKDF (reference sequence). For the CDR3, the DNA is TGTGCCACCAACACCCCGGGACCCCACAATGAGCAGTTCTTC. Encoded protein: CATNTPGPHNEQFF.

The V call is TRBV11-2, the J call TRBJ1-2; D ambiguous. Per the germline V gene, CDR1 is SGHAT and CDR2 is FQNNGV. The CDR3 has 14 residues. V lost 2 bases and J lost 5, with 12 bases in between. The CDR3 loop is CASSLSDGFYGYTF. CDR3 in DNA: TGTGCCAGCAGCTTATCGGACGGATTTTATGGCTACACCTTC.

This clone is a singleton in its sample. The CDR3 DNA follows: TGCGCCAGCAGCTCAGGGACTAGCGGGAGTCTTGATGAGCAGTTCTTC. Translation: CASSSGTSGSLDEQFF. V gene TRBV5-1 combines with J gene TRBJ2-1; TRBD2 agrees at 14 bases. Germline CDR1 reads SGHRS; CDR2 reads YFSETQ. With V trimmed by 3 bases and J by 8 bases, 7 bases remained unmatched. The CDR3 has 16 residues.

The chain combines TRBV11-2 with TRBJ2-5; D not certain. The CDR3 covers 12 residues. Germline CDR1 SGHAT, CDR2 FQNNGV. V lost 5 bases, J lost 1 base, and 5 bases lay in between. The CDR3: CASSRTQETQYF. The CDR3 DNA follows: TGTGCCAGCAGCCGTACCCAAGAGACCCAGTACTTC. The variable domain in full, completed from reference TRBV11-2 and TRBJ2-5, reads EAGVAQSPRYKIIEKRQSVAFWCNPISGHATLYWYQQILGQGPKLLIQFQNNGVVDDSQLPKDRFSAERLKGVDSTLKIQPAKLEDSAVYLCASSRTQETQYFGPGTRLLVL.

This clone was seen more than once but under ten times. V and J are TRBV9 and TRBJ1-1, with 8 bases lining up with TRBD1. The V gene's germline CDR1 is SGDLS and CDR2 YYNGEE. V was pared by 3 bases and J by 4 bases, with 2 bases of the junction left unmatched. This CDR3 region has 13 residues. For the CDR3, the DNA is TGTGCCAGCAGCGAGACAGGGGTCACTGAAGCTTTCTTT. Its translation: CASSETGVTEAFF.

CDR3 region: CASSLLPRDRESEKLFF. The CDR3, as DNA: TGTGCCAGCAGCCTACTCCCCCGGGACAGGGAGAGCGAAAAACTGTTTTTT. The chain joins TRBV11-2 to TRBJ1-4; 9 nucleotides align to TRBD1. The ends lost 5 bases at V and 8 bases at J; junction bases unmatched: 15. The CDR3 has 17 amino acids. Per germline, CDR1 SGHAT and CDR2 FQNNGV.

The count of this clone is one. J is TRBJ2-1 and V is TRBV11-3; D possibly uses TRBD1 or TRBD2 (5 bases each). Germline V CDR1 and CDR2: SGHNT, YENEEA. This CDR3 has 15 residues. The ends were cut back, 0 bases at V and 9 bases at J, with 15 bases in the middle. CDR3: CASSLERAARGEQFF. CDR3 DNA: TGTGCCAGCAGCTTAGAAAGGGCAGCGAGGGGTGAGCAGTTCTTC.

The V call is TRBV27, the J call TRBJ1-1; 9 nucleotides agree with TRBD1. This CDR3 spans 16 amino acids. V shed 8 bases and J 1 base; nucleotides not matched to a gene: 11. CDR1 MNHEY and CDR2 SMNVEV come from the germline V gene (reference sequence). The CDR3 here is CASHTTGTGSNTEAFF. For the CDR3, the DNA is TGTGCCAGCCACACAACCGGGACAGGGTCGAACACTGAAGCTTTCTTT.

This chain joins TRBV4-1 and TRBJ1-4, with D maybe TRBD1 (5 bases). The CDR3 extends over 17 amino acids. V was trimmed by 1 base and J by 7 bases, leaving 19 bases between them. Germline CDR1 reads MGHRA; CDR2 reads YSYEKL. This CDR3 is CASSQVMRGDGGEKLFF. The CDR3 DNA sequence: TGCGCCAGCAGCCAAGTGATGCGAGGGGATGGGGGTGAAAAACTGTTTTTT.

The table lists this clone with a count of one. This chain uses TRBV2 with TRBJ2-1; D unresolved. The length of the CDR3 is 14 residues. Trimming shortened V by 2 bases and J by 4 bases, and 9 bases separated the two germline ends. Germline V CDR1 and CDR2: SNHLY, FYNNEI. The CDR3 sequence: CASSEWVDYNEQFF. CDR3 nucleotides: TGTGCCAGCAGTGAATGGGTAGATTACAATGAGCAGTTCTTC.

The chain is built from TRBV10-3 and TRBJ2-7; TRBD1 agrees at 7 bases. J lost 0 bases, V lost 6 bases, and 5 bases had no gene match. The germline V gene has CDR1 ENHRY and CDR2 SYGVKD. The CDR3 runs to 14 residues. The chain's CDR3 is CAISETGSSYEQYF. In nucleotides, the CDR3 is TGTGCCATCAGCGAGACAGGGAGCTCCTACGAGCAGTACTTC.

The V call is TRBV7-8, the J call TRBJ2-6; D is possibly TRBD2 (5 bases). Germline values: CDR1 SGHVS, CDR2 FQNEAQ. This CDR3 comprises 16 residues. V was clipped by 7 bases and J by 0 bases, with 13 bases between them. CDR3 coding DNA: TGTGCCAGCACCGGACTGATAAGCTCTGGGGCCAACGTCCTGACTTTC. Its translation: CASTGLISSGANVLTF.

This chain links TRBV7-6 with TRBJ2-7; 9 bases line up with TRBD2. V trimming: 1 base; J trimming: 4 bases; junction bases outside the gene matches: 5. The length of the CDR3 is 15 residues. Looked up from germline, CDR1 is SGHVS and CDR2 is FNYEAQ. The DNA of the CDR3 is TGTGCCAGCAGCTTAGGGGGACTAGCTTCGTACGAGCAGTACTTC. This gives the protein CASSLGGLASYEQYF.

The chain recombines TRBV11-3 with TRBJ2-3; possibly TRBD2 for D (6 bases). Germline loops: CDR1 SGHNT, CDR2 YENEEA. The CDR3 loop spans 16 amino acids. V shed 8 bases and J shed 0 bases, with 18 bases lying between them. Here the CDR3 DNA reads TGTGCCAGCGCACCCCTTAGCGGTACTAGCACAGATACGCAGTATTTT. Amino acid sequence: CASAPLSGTSTDTQYF.

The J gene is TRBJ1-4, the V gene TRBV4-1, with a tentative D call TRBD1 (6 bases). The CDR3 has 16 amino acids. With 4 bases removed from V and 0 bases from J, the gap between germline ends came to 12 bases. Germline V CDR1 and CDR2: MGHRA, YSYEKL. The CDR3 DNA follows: TGCGCCAGCAGCCCCCGGGACACAACAACTAATGAAAAACTGTTTTTT. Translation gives CASSPRDTTTNEKLFF.